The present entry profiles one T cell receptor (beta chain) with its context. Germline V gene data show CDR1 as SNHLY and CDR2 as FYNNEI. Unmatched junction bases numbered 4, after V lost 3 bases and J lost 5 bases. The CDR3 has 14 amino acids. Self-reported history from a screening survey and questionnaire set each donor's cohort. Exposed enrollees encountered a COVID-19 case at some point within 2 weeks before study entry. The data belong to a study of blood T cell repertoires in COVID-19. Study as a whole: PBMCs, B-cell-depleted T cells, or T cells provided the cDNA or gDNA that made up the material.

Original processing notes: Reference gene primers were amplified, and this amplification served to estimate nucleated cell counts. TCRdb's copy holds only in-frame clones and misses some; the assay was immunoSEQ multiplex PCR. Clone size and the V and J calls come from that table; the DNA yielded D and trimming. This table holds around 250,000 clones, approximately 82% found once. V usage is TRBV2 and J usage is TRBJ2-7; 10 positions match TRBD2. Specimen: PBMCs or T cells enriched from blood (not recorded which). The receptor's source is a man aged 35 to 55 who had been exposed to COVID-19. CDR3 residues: CASSDSGRLHEQYF. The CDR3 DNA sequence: TGTGCCAGCAGTGATAGCGGGAGGCTCCACGAGCAGTACTTC.